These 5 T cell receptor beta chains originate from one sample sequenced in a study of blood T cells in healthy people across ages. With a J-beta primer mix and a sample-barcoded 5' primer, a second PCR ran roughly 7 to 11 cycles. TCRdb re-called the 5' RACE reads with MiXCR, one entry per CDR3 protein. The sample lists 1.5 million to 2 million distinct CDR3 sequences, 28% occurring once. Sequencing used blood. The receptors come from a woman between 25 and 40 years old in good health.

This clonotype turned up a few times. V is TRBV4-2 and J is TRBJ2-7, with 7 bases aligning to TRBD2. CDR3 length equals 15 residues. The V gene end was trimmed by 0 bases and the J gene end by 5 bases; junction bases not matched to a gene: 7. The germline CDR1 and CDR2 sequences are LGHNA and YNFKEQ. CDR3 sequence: CASSQELARTNEQYF. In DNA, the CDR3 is TGTGCCAGCAGCCAAGAACTAGCGAGAACCAACGAGCAGTACTTC.

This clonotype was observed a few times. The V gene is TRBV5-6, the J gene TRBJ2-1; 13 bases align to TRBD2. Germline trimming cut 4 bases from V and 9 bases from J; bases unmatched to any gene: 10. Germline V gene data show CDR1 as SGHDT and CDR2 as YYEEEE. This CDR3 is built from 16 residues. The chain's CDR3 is CASSQLAGGLGTEQFF. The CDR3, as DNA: TGTGCCAGCAGCCAACTAGCGGGGGGGCTAGGGACTGAGCAGTTCTTC.

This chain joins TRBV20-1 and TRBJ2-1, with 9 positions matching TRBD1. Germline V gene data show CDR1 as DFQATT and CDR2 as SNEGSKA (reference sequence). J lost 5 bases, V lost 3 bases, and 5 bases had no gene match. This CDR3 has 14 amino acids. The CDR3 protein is CSARGDRANNEQFF. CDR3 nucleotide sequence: TGCAGTGCTAGGGGGGACAGGGCGAACAATGAGCAGTTCTTC.

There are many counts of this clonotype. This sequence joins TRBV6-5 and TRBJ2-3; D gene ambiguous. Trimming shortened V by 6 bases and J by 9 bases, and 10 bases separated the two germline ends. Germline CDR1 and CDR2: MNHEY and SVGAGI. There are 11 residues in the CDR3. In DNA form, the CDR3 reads TGTGCCAGCAGCCGCGAAGGCACGCAGTATTTT. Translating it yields CASSREGTQYF.

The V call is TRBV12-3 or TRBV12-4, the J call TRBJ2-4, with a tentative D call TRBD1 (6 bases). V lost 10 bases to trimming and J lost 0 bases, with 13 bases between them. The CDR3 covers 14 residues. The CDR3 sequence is CATGTPRAKNIQYF. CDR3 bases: TGTGCCACCGGGACACCTAGAGCCAAAAACATTCAGTACTTC.